A single sample is the source of the 18 T cell receptor beta chains below, sequenced in a study of cytomegalovirus exposure and HLA in healthy donors. The PCR was carried out with 60 Vbeta primers and 13 Jbeta primers. Assay: immunoSEQ multiplex PCR; the TCRdb copy retains only in-frame clones and omits some. This sample has roughly 110,000 clones, with 70% to 80% found just once. Sequenced: PBMCs. These receptors were collected from a young man in good health and CMV-seronegative.

This clone was picked up a small number of times. The V and J genes are TRBV2 and TRBJ1-1; D is unresolved. Per germline, CDR1 SNHLY and CDR2 FYNNEI. V was pared by 7 bases and J by 6 bases, with 9 bases between. CDR3 length: 11 residues. The CDR3 DNA is TGTGCCAGCAACACTGGGCCTGAAGCTTTCTTT. It codes for CASNTGPEAFF.

The rearrangement uses TRBV27 and TRBJ2-7, with D possibly TRBD1 on 6 matching bases. Germline CDR1 reads MNHEY; CDR2 reads SMNVEV (reference sequence). V was trimmed by 3 bases and J by 4 bases, leaving 16 bases between them. The CDR3 contains 15 residues. The chain's CDR3 is CASSFYVGAVYEQYF. The DNA for the CDR3 is TGTGCCAGCAGTTTTTATGTGGGGGCCGTGTACGAGCAGTACTTC.

This clone was seen a handful of times. This chain connects TRBV2 to TRBJ1-2; 7 bases align to TRBD1. CDR1 and CDR2 (germline): SNHLY, FYNNEI. CDR3 size: 13 residues. V lost 7 bases, J lost 2 bases, and 4 bases stayed unmatched. The CDR3 spells CASTKQGNYGYTF. The CDR3 region has the DNA TGTGCCAGCACCAAACAGGGGAACTATGGCTACACCTTC. The variable domain in full, with the rest retrieved from reference TRBV2 and TRBJ1-2, is EPEVTQTPSHQVTQMGQEVILRCVPISNHLYFYWYRQILGQKVEFLVSFYNNEISEKSEIFDDQFSVERPDGSNFTLKIRSTKLEDSAMYFCASTKQGNYGYTFGSGTRLTVV.

This chain links TRBV19 with TRBJ2-7, with D maybe TRBD1 (6 bases). V lost 3 bases and J 5 bases, leaving 8 bases between the germline ends. This CDR3 spans 12 amino acids. Germline assignment: CDR1 LNHDA and CDR2 SQIVND (reference sequence). DNA for the CDR3: TGTGCCAGTAGTATTGGGGGCCACGAGCAGTACTTC. The encoded protein is CASSIGGHEQYF. Full variable domain (remainder filled in from reference TRBV19 and TRBJ2-7): DGGITQSPKYLFRKEGQNVTLSCEQNLNHDAMYWYRQDPGQGLRLIYYSQIVNDFQKGDIAEGYSVSREKKESFPLTVTSAQKNPTAFYLCASSIGGHEQYFGPGTRLTVT.

The V and J genes are TRBV7-9 and TRBJ2-5, with D perhaps matching TRBD1 (6 bases). V lost 4 bases, J lost 3 bases, and 12 bases lay in between. The germline CDR1 and CDR2 sequences are SEHNR and FQNEAQ (reference sequence). The CDR3 is 14 residues long. The CDR3 sequence: CASSSTGSEETQYF. CDR3 nucleotides: TGTGCCAGCAGCTCCACAGGGAGTGAAGAGACCCAGTACTTC.

The gene calls are TRBV4-2 and TRBJ1-1; D perhaps matches TRBD1 (5 bases). The CDR3 runs 15 residues. V dropped 1 base and J dropped 3 bases, with 12 bases sitting between them. Germline lookup yields CDR1 LGHNA and CDR2 YNFKEQ. The CDR3 nucleotides are TGTGCCAGCAGCCAAGGTTCCGGGGGTGACACTGAAGCTTTCTTT. This gives the protein CASSQGSGGDTEAFF.

The rearrangement uses TRBV18 and TRBJ2-7; D is unclear. The germline V and J ends were trimmed by 3 bases and 6 bases, with 15 bases remaining between them. There are 14 residues in the CDR3. In germline, CDR1 is KGHSH, CDR2 LQKENI. The CDR3 loop is CASSPVGLSLEQYF. Here the CDR3 DNA reads TGTGCCAGCTCACCGGTCGGTCTGAGCCTCGAGCAGTACTTC.

As regards this clone: The conserved phenylalanine or tryptophan normally closing the CDR3 is absent here, so this likely arose from a read error. It is unclear where the CDR3 begins or ends on the DNA, so no DNA is shown, and the CDR3 is as TCRdb lists it. The V and J genes are TRBV10-1 and TRBJ2-4; the table's D call of TRBD1 was not tested on the DNA. Per the germline V gene, CDR1 is WNHNN and CDR2 is SYGVQD (reference sequence). The CDR3 is made up of 8 amino acids, end residues included. The CDR3 protein is CASSEQVG.

The rearrangement joins TRBV9 to TRBJ1-6; 8 nucleotides match TRBD1. In germline, CDR1 is SGDLS, CDR2 YYNGEE. CDR3 length: 15 amino acids. J gave up 5 bases and V 3 bases, and 4 bases lay outside the gene matches. CDR3 DNA: TGTGCCAGCAGCGGCGGACAGGGCCATAATTCACCCCTCCACTTT. Translated, it gives CASSGGQGHNSPLHF.

Notes on this clone: This specimen includes other DNA sequences encoding the same CDR3. V and J are TRBV14 and TRBJ1-1; D unclear. Germline values: CDR1 SGHDN, CDR2 FVKESK. This CDR3 spans 15 amino acids. Trimming removed 1 base at V and 0 bases at J, with 9 bases between. CDR3 sequence: CASSQGAGVNTEAFF. CDR3 coding DNA: TGTGCCAGCAGCCAAGGAGCCGGGGTGAACACTGAAGCTTTCTTT.

In regard to this clone: At one end the junction does not follow the germline gene, possibly because of a read error. The chain joins TRBV5-1 to TRBJ2-5, with TRBD2 matching 7 bases. Germline loops: CDR1 SGHRS, CDR2 YFSETQ. The CDR3 sequence is 15 residues long. CDR3 sequence reads: CASSPWASGAETQYF. Written as DNA, the CDR3 is TGTGCCAGCAGCCCCTGGGCTAGCGGAGCGGAGACCCAGTACTTC.

The rearrangement links TRBV2 to TRBJ1-6; 10 bases map to TRBD1. Germline CDR1 reads SNHLY; CDR2 reads FYNNEI. The V segment lost 4 bases and the J segment 6 bases; nucleotides outside the gene matches: 9. The CDR3 is 17 amino acids. CDR3 in amino acids: CASSGPRQGAPNSPLHF. Here the CDR3 DNA reads TGTGCCAGCAGTGGTCCCCGACAGGGGGCGCCTAATTCACCCCTCCACTTT.

J is TRBJ2-7 and V is TRBV6-6; no reliable D call. Trimming pared 5 bases from V and 2 bases from J, leaving 19 bases between. This CDR3 contains 16 residues. Per the germline V gene, CDR1 is MNHNY and CDR2 is SVGAGI (reference sequence). CDR3 in DNA: TGTGCCAGCAGTATGACCTGGCCGCCCCAGGCCTACGAGCAGTACTTC. Protein sequence: CASSMTWPPQAYEQYF.

This clone was recorded once. The chain links TRBV7-8 to TRBJ2-7, with D maybe TRBD1 (6 bases). The ends were cut back, 5 bases at V and 2 bases at J, with 28 bases in the middle. Germline V lookup: CDR1 SGHVS, CDR2 FQNEAQ. This CDR3 has 19 residues. The CDR3 spells CASSLIRQVHSSRPYEQYF. The CDR3 nucleotides read TGTGCCAGCAGCCTAATCAGACAGGTCCATTCTTCGCGACCCTACGAGCAGTACTTC.

CDR3 DNA: TGTGCCAGCGCCGTTAGCACTGAAGCTTTCTTT. Translation: CASAVSTEAFF. The chain is built from TRBV6-1 and TRBJ1-1; no clear D gene. V lost 8 bases and J 4 bases, leaving 8 bases between the germline ends. CDR3 size: 11 residues. Germline V lookup: CDR1 MNHNS, CDR2 SASEGT.

The V call is TRBV19, the J call TRBJ2-6, with D perhaps matching TRBD2 (6 bases). Germline V gene lookup returns CDR1 LNHDA and CDR2 SQIVND (reference sequence). Trimming left V 5 bases short and J 4 bases short, with 18 bases between. The CDR3 has 17 amino acids. In DNA form, the CDR3 reads TGTGCCAGTAGTCCTACCTGGAGGGGAGTGGGGGCCAACGTCCTGACTTTC. It translates to CASSPTWRGVGANVLTF.

The chain couples TRBV6-4 to TRBJ1-5; D possibly corresponds to TRBD1 (5 bases). Germline-derived CDR1 and CDR2 are MRHNA and SNTAGT. Between the trimmed V and J ends, which lost 2 bases and 9 bases, there was a span of 11 bases. CDR3 length: 13 residues. The CDR3: CASSDQLQGPQHF. In DNA form, the CDR3 reads TGTGCCAGCAGTGACCAGCTGCAGGGGCCCCAGCATTTT.

The chain carries TRBV19 and TRBJ2-3, with 12 bases that match TRBD2. J gave up 2 bases and V 8 bases, and 5 bases lay outside the gene matches. CDR1 and CDR2 (germline): LNHDA, SQIVND (reference sequence). The CDR3 extends over 15 amino acids. The CDR3 region has the DNA TGTGCCAGTTCAGGACTAGCGGGATACACAGATACGCAGTATTTT. Translated: CASSGLAGYTDTQYF.